One and the same sample provided the 14 T cell receptor beta chains below, sequenced in a study of blood T cells in healthy people across ages. Using a J-beta primer mix together with a sample-barcoded 5' primer, a second PCR was run for roughly 6 to 12 cycles. TCRdb re-called the 5' RACE reads through MiXCR, storing one row per CDR3 protein. Of 650,000 to 700,000 distinct CDR3 sequences in the sample, over 40% were seen once. Sequencing was carried out using blood. These receptors all come from a woman aged 80 or over in good health.

A remark on this clonotype: The junction differs from germline at one of its ends, possibly a read error. V is TRBV15 and J is TRBJ2-1; 8 bases map to TRBD2. The germline V gene encodes CDR1 LNHNV and CDR2 YYDKDF (reference sequence). The CDR3 totals 17 residues. CDR3 amino acids: CATSRPQGAGGLNKQFF. CDR3 coding DNA: TGTGCCACCAGCAGACCCCAGGGCGCGGGGGGTCTCAATAAGCAGTTCTTC.

J is TRBJ1-5 and V is TRBV25-1; no firm D call. The CDR3 is made up of 15 amino acids. Trimming pared 4 bases from V and 3 bases from J, leaving 13 bases between. CDR1 is MGHDK, CDR2 SYGVNS, per germline. The CDR3: CASSGWGPINQPQHF. CDR3 nucleotide sequence: TGTGCCAGCAGTGGGTGGGGTCCTATCAATCAGCCCCAGCATTTT.

CDR3 in amino acids: CASCLGTSGYEQYF. The CDR3 DNA sequence: TGTGCCAGCTGCCTCGGGACTAGCGGATACGAGCAGTACTTC. This chain uses TRBV27 with TRBJ2-4; TRBD2 agrees at 11 bases. Gene TRBJ2-7 matches the end of the DNA better, so the J call may be wrong. Per germline, CDR1 MNHEY and CDR2 SMNVEV (reference sequence). The CDR3 consists of 14 residues.

This chain uses TRBV20-1 with TRBJ1-1; 8 positions agree with TRBD1. Germline CDR1 and CDR2: DFQATT and SNEGSKA (reference sequence). This CDR3 has 12 amino acids. After removal of 6 bases from V and 11 bases from J, the junction contained 11 bases not matched to a gene. CDR3 in amino acids: CSARNRTGYAFF. The CDR3 DNA sequence: TGCAGTGCCAGAAACAGGACAGGGTATGCTTTCTTT.

The V call is TRBV20-1, the J call TRBJ2-7, with D possibly matching TRBD2 (5 bases). CDR3 length equals 15 residues. V dropped 5 bases and J dropped 0 bases, with 17 bases sitting between them. Germline values: CDR1 DFQATT, CDR2 SNEGSKA (reference sequence). The CDR3, as DNA: TGCAGTGCTCCCATTCAGCGGTCAAGCTCCTACGAGCAGTACTTC. Encoded protein: CSAPIQRSSSYEQYF.

The J gene is TRBJ2-3, the V gene TRBV15; the D is unclear. Per germline, CDR1 LNHNV and CDR2 YYDKDF (reference sequence). The CDR3 is 14 amino acids. The germline V and J ends were trimmed by 0 bases and 1 base, with 5 bases remaining between them. The CDR3 region has the DNA TGTGCCACCAGCAGAGATAGAGGCACAGATACGCAGTATTTT. Translation: CATSRDRGTDTQYF.

This clonotype was seen only a few times. V usage is TRBV5-1 and J usage is TRBJ2-5; D is perhaps TRBD1 (5 bases). V was clipped by 2 bases and J by 4 bases, with 12 bases between them. The CDR3 is made up of 14 amino acids. CDR1 is SGHRS, CDR2 YFSETQ, per germline. CDR3 nucleotide sequence: TGCGCCAGCAGCTTTCAGGGTGTTGGAGAGACCCAGTACTTC. Residues: CASSFQGVGETQYF.

As to this clonotype: It may be a read error: a sequence one base away is much more abundant. The chain is built from TRBV3-1 and TRBJ2-1; 8 bases fit TRBD1. This CDR3 has 13 residues. CDR1 is LGHDT, CDR2 YNNKEL, per germline (reference sequence). The CDR3 loop reads CANSQGDRNEQFF. For the CDR3, the DNA is TGTGCCAACAGCCAAGGGGACAGGAATGAGCAGTTCTTC.

V gene TRBV20-1 combines with J gene TRBJ2-2, with a weak D call TRBD2 (6 bases). V lost 6 bases, J lost 4 bases, and 18 bases lay in between. This CDR3 contains 15 residues. Germline V CDR1 and CDR2: DFQATT, SNEGSKA (reference sequence). Here the CDR3 DNA reads TGCAGTGCCCCTCGGTGGGGGGAGGTCACCGGGGAGCTGTTTTTT. This codes for CSAPRWGEVTGELFF.

This clonotype was seen ten or more times. V usage is TRBV30 and J usage is TRBJ2-7; perhaps TRBD2 as D (6 bases). V lost 0 bases to trimming and J lost 5 bases, with 11 bases between them. This CDR3 comprises 13 residues. Per the germline V gene, CDR1 is GTSNPN and CDR2 is SVGIG (reference sequence). The CDR3 region has the DNA TGTGCCTGGAGTGTTGGGCTAGCGAACGAGCAGTACTTC. Translating it yields CAWSVGLANEQYF.

With regard to this clonotype: This may stem from a read error, because a much larger clone lies one nucleotide away. The chain combines TRBV20-1 with TRBJ2-7; maybe TRBD2 (5 bases). Germline CDR1 is DFQATT and CDR2 is SNEGSKA (reference sequence). The CDR3 has 12 amino acids. The CDR3 protein is CSVVPSSCEQYF. The DNA for the CDR3 is TGCAGTGTTGTCCCTAGCTCCTGCGAGCAGTACTTC.

The rearrangement joins TRBV20-1 to TRBJ2-5, with D maybe TRBD1 (7 bases). The V gene's germline CDR1 is DFQATT and CDR2 SNEGSKA (reference sequence). This CDR3 has 13 residues. The germline V and J ends were trimmed by 5 bases and 2 bases, with 12 bases remaining between them. CDR3 protein: CSADGGQQETQYF. CDR3 sequence (DNA): TGCAGTGCTGACGGGGGACAGCAAGAGACCCAGTACTTC.

V usage is TRBV6-2 or TRBV6-3 and J usage is TRBJ2-4; tentatively, D is TRBD1 (6 bases). Germline CDR1 is MNHEY and CDR2 is SVGEGT. This CDR3 is built from 16 residues. V was cut by 0 bases and J by 2 bases, with 11 bases left in between. The CDR3 DNA reads as TGTGCCAGCAGTTACTCTCTTGACAGGACCAAAAACATTCAGTACTTC. Protein sequence: CASSYSLDRTKNIQYF.

This clonotype showed up many times. This chain uses TRBV7-9 with TRBJ2-3; TRBD2 agrees at 8 bases. The germline gives CDR1 SEHNR, CDR2 FQNEAQ (reference sequence). The CDR3 contains 14 residues. The junction had 5 bases not matched to a gene; V was cut back by 5 bases and J by 4 bases. The CDR3 spells CASSREGHSDTQYF. CDR3 DNA sequence: TGTGCCAGCAGCCGGGAGGGCCACTCAGATACGCAGTATTTT.